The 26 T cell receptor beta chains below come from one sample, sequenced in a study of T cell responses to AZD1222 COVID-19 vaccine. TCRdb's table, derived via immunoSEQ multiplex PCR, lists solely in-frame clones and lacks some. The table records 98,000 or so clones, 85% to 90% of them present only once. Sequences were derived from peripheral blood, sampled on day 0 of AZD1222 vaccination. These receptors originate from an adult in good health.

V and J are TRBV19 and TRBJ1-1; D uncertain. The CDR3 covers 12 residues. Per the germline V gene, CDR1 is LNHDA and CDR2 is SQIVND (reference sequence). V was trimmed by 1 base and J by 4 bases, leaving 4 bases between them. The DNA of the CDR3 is TGTGCCAGTAGTATAGGGGTCACTGAAGCTTTCTTT. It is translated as CASSIGVTEAFF.

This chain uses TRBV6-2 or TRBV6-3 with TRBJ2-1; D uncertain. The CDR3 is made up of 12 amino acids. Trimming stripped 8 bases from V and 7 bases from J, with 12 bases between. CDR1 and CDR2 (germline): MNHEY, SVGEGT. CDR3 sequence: CASGPLRNEQFF. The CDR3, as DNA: TGTGCCAGCGGCCCCCTGCGGAATGAGCAGTTCTTC.

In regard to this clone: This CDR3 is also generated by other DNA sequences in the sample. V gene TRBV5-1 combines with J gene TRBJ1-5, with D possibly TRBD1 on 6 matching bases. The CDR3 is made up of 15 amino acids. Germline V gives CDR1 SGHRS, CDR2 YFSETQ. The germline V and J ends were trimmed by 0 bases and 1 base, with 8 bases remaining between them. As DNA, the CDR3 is TGCGCCAGCAGCTTGGAGGGGGTGAGCAATCAGCCCCAGCATTTT. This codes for CASSLEGVSNQPQHF.

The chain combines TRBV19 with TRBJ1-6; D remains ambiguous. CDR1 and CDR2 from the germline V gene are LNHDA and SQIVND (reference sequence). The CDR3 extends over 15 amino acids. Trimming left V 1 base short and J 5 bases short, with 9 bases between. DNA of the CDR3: TGTGCCAGTAGTATAGGGCCGGAGGATAATTCACCCCTCCACTTT. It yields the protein CASSIGPEDNSPLHF.

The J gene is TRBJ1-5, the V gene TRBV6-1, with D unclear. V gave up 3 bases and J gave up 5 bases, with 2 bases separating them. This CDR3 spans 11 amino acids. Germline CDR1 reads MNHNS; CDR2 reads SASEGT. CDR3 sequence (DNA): TGTGCCAGCAGTGAGGATCAGCCCCAGCATTTT. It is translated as CASSEDQPQHF.

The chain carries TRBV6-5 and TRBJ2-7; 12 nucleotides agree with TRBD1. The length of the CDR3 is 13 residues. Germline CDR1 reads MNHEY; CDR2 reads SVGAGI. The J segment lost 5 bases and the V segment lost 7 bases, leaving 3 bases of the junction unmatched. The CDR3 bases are TGTGCCAGCACCGGGACAGGGGGCCACGAGCAGTACTTC. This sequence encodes CASTGTGGHEQYF.

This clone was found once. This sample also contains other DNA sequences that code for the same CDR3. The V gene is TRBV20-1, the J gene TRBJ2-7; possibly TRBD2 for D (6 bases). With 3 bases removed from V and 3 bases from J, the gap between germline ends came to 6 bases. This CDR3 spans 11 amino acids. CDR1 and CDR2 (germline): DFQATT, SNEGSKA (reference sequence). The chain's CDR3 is CSARGGYEQYF. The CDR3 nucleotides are TGCAGTGCTAGGGGGGGCTACGAGCAGTACTTC.

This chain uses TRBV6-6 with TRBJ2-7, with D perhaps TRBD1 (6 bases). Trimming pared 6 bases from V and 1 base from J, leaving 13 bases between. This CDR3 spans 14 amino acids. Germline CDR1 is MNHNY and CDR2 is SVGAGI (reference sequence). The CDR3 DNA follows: TGTGCCAGCAGCACCCCGGGACAATCCTACGAGCAGTACTTC. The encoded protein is CASSTPGQSYEQYF.

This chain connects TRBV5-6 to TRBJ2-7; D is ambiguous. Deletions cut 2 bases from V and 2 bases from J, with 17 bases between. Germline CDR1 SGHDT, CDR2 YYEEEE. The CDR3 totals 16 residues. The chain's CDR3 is CASSFTPVSPPYEQYF. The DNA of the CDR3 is TGTGCCAGCAGCTTTACCCCCGTCTCACCCCCCTACGAGCAGTACTTC.

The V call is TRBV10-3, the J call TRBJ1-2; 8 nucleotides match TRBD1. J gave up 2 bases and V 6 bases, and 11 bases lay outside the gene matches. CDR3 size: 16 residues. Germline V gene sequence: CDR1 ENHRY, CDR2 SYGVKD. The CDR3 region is CAISLNSAGGNYGYTF. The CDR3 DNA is TGTGCCATCAGCCTAAACTCGGCAGGGGGCAACTATGGCTACACCTTC.

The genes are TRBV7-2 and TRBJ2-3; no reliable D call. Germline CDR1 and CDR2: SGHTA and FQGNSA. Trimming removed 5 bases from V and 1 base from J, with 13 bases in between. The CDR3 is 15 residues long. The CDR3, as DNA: TGTGCCAGCAGCACGACCCCAATTGGCACAGATACGCAGTATTTT. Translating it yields CASSTTPIGTDTQYF.

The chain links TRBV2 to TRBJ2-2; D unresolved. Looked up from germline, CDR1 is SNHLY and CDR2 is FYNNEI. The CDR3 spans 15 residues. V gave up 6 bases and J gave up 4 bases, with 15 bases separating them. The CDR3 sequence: CASSDLHPGTGELFF. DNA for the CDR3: TGTGCCAGCAGCGACTTGCACCCGGGCACCGGGGAGCTGTTTTTT.

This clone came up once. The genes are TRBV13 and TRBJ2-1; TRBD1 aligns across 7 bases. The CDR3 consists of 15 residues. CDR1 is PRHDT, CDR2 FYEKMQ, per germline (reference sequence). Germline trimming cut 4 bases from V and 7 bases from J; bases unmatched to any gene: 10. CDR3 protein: CASSSGQRNFNEQFF. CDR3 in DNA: TGTGCCAGCAGCTCGGGACAGCGGAATTTTAATGAGCAGTTCTTC.

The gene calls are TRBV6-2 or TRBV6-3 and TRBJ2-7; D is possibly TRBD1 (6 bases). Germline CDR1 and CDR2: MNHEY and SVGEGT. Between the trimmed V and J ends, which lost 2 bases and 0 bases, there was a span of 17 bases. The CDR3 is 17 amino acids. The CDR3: CASSYPTRQEASYEQYF. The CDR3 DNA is TGTGCCAGCAGTTACCCGACCCGACAGGAAGCCTCCTACGAGCAGTACTTC.

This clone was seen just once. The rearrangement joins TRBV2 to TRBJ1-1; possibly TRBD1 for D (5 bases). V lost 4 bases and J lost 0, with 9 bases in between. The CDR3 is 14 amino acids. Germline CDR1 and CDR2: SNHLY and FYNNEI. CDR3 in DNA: TGTGCCAGCAGTGCGCAGGGCATGAACACTGAAGCTTTCTTT. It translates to CASSAQGMNTEAFF. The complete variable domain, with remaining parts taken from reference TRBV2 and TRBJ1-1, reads EPEVTQTPSHQVTQMGQEVILRCVPISNHLYFYWYRQILGQKVEFLVSFYNNEISEKSEIFDDQFSVERPDGSNFTLKIRSTKLEDSAMYFCASSAQGMNTEAFFGQGTRLTVV.

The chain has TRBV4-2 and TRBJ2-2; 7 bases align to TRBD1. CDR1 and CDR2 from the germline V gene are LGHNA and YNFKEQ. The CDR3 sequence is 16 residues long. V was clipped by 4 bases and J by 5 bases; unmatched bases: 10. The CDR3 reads CASSLGQARSTGELFF. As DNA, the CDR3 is TGTGCCAGCAGCCTAGGACAGGCGCGGTCAACCGGGGAGCTGTTTTTT.

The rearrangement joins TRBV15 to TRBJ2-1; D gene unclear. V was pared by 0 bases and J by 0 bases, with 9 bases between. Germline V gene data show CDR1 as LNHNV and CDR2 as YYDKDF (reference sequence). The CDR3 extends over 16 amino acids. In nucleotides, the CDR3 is TGTGCCACCAGCAGAGATCATTGGAGCTCCTACAATGAGCAGTTCTTC. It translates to CATSRDHWSSYNEQFF.

The CDR3 region is CASSPPTAFNEKLFF. The CDR3 DNA is TGTGCCAGTAGTCCCCCCACAGCCTTTAATGAAAAACTGTTTTTT. The genes are TRBV19 and TRBJ1-4; D gene unclear. The CDR3 has 15 residues. Germline CDR1 is LNHDA and CDR2 is SQIVND (reference sequence). The V and J ends lost 5 bases and 4 bases respectively, with 14 bases between them.

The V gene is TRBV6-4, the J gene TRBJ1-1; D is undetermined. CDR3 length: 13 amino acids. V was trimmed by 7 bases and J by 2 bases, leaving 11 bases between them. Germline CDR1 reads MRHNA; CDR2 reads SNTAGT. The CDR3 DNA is TGTGCCAGCAAAAACCTAGATAACACTGAAGCTTTCTTT. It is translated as CASKNLDNTEAFF.

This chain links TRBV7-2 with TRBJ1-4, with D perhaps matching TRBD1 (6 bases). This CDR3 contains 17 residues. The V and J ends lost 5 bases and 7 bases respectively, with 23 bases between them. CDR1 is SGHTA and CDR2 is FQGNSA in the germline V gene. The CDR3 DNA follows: TGTGCCAGCAGCACGGACGCAAAGGGGGTATCCGGTGAAAAACTGTTTTTT. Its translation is CASSTDAKGVSGEKLFF.

This chain's CDR3 is CASSPTGGGTDTQYF. The CDR3 coding sequence is TGTGCCAGCAGCCCAACAGGGGGAGGCACAGATACGCAGTATTTT. This chain connects TRBV11-1 to TRBJ2-3, with TRBD1 matching over 8 bases. Germline V gene sequence: CDR1 SGHAT, CDR2 FQDESV (reference sequence). Unmatched junction bases numbered 5, after V lost 5 bases and J lost 1 base. CDR3 length: 15 amino acids.

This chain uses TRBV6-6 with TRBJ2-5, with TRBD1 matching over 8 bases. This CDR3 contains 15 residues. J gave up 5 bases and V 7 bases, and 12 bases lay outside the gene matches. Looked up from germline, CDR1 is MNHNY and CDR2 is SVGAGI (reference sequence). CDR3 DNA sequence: TGTGCCAGCAATCACAGAGGTCAGGGGGCGGAGACCCAGTACTTC. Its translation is CASNHRGQGAETQYF.

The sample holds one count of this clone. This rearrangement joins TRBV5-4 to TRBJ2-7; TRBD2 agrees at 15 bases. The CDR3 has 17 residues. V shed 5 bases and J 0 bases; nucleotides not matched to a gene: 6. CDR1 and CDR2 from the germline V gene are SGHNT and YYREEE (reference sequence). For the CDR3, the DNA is TGTGCCAGCAGACTCGGGACTAGCGGGGGGAACTCCTACGAGCAGTACTTC. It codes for CASRLGTSGGNSYEQYF. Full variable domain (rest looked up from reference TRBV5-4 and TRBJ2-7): ETGVTQSPTHLIKTRGQQVTLRCSSQSGHNTVSWYQQALGQGPQFIFQYYREEENGRGNFPPRFSGLQFPNYSSELNVNALELDDSALYLCASRLGTSGGNSYEQYFGPGTRLTVT.

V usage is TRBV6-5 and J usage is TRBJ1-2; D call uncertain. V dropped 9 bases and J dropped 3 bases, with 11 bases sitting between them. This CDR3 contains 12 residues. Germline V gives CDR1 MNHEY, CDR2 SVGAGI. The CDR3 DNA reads TGTGCCAGTAGGTGGGGAGACTATGGCTACACCTTC. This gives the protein CASRWGDYGYTF.

The CDR3 region has the DNA TGTGCCACCAGCAGGCAACAGGACCAGCCCCAGCATTTT. Translation gives CATSRQQDQPQHF. The chain uses TRBV15 and TRBJ1-5; D is possibly TRBD1 (5 bases). Trimming took 3 bases from V and 7 from J, leaving 10 bases between them. The V gene's germline CDR1 is LNHNV and CDR2 YYDKDF (reference sequence). The CDR3 is 13 residues long.

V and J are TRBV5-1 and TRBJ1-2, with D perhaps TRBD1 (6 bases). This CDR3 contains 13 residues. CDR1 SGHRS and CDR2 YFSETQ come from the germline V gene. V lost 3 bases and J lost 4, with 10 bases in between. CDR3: CASSSGQPYGYTF. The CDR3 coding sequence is TGCGCCAGCAGCTCGGGACAACCCTATGGCTACACCTTC.